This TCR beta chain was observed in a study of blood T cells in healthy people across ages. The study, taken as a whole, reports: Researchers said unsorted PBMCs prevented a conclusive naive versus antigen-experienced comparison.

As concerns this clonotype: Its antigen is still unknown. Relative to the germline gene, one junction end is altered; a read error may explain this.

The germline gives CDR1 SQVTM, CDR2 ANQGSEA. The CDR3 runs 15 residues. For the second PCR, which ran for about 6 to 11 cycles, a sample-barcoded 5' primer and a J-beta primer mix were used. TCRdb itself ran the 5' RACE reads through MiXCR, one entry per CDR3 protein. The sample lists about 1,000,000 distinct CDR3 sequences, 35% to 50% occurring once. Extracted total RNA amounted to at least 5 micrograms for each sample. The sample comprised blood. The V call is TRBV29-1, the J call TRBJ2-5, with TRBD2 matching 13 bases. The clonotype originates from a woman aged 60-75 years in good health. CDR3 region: CSVEKGLAGSYEQNF. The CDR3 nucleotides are TGCAGCGTTGAAAAGGGACTAGCGGGGTCCTACGAGCAGAACTTC.